This T cell receptor (beta chain) was captured in a study of cytomegalovirus exposure and HLA in healthy donors. Study-wide results and limits: Per published accounts, TCR beta sequences correctly predicted the HLA-A and HLA-B alleles of most subjects. Among donors in an Asian-associated ancestry cluster, a later analysis reportedly found fewer N-insertions than the roughly 700-donor mean. Serostatus for CMV was the only available immune exposure information. Listed as cytomegalovirus-associated were 150 or so TCR beta chains.

Concerning this clone: Its antigen is unidentified.

Amplification used 60 Vbeta primers and 13 Jbeta primers. The repertoire was sequenced with immunoSEQ multiplex PCR; TCRdb's copy has only in-frame clones and lacks some. Of 150,000 to 200,000 clones in the sample, over 70% are singletons; the top ten hold roughly 3%. The CDR3 is made up of 17 amino acids. Germline V lookup: CDR1 SGHTA, CDR2 FQGNSA. V lost 1 base to trimming and J lost 0 bases; unmatched junction nucleotides: 3. The receptor was isolated from a female donor in good health and CMV-seronegative. This rearrangement joins TRBV7-2 to TRBJ2-6; 7 nucleotides agree with TRBD1. Sequenced: PBMCs. CDR3 coding DNA: TGTGCCAGCAGCTTAGAGGCAGGGGGCTCTGGGGCCAACGTCCTGACTTTC. Residues: CASSLEAGGSGANVLTF.